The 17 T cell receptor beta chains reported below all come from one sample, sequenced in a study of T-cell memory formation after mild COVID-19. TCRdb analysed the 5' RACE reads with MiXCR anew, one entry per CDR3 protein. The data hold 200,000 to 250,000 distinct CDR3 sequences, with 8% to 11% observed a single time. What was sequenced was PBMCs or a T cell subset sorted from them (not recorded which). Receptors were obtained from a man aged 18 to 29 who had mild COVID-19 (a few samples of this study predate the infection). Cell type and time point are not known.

The CDR3 region has the DNA TGCGCCAGCAGCCAAGAAACTCGGTCCTACGAGCAGTACTTC. This sequence encodes CASSQETRSYEQYF. The chain couples TRBV4-1 to TRBJ2-7; D gene ambiguous. The CDR3 consists of 14 residues. Germline CDR1 and CDR2: MGHRA and YSYEKL. V lost 0 bases and J 1 base, leaving 7 bases between the germline ends.

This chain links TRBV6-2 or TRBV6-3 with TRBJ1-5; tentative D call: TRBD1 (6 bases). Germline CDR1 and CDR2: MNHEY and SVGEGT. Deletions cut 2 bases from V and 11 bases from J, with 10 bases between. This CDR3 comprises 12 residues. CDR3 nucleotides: TGTGCCAGCAGTTACCTCGAGGGGGCCCAGCATTTT. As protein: CASSYLEGAQHF.

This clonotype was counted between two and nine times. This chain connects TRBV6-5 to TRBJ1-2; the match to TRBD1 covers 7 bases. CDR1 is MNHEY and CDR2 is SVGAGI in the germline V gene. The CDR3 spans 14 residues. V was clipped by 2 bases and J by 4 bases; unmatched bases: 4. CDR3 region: CASSYQGGVYGYTF. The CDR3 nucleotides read TGTGCCAGCAGTTACCAAGGGGGCGTCTATGGCTACACCTTC.

CDR3 DNA: TGTGCCAGTCGACTAGCGGGATTCACAGATACGCAGTATTTT. Translating gives CASRLAGFTDTQYF. This chain uses TRBV2 with TRBJ2-3, with 11 bases fitting TRBD2. V was clipped by 9 bases and J by 2 bases; unmatched bases: 4. Germline V gene sequence: CDR1 SNHLY, CDR2 FYNNEI. The CDR3 totals 14 residues.

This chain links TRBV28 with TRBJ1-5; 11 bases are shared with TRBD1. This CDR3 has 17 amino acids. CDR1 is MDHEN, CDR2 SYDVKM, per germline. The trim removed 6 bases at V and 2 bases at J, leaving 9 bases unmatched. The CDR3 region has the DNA TGTGCCAGCAGGGAGGACAGGGGGCCGGGGGGCAATCAGCCCCAGCATTTT. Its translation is CASREDRGPGGNQPQHF. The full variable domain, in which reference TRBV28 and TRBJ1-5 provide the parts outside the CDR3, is DVKVTQSSRYLVKRTGEKVFLECVQDMDHENMFWYRQDPGLGLRLIYFSYDVKMKEKGDIPEGYSVSREKKERFSLILESASTNQTSMYLCASREDRGPGGNQPQHFGDGTRLSIL.

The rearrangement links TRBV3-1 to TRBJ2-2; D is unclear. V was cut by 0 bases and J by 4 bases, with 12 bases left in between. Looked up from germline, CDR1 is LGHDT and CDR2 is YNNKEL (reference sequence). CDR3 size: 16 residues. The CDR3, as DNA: TGTGCCAGCAGCCAAGATCGTACCAGCCTCACCGGGGAGCTGTTTTTT. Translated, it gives CASSQDRTSLTGELFF.

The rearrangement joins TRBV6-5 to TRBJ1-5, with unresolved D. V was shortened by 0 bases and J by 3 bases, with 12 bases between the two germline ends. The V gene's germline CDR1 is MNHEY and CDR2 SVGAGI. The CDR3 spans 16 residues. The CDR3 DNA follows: TGTGCCAGCAGTTACTCGGGAGTCGCGATCAATCAGCCCCAGCATTTT. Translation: CASSYSGVAINQPQHF.

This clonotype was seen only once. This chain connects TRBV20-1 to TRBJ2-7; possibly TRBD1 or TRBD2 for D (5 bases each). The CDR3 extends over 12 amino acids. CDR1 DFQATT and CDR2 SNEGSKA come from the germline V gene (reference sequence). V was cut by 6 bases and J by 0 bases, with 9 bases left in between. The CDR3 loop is CSAWDHSYEQYF. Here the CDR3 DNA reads TGCAGTGCCTGGGACCACTCCTACGAGCAGTACTTC.

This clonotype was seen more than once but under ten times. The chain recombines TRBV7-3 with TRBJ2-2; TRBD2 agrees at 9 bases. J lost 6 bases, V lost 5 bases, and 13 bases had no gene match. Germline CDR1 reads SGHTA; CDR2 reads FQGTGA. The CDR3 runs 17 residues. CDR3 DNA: TGTGCCAGCAGCCAAAACGGTTTAGCGGGGGATCCCGGGGAGCTGTTTTTT. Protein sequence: CASSQNGLAGDPGELFF.

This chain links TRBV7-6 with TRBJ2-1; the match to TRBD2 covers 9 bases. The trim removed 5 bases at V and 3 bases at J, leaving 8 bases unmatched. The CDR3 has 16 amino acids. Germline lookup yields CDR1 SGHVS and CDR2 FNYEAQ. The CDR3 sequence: CASSRSGGLLYNEQFF. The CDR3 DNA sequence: TGTGCCAGCAGCCGTAGCGGGGGCCTTCTCTACAATGAGCAGTTCTTC.

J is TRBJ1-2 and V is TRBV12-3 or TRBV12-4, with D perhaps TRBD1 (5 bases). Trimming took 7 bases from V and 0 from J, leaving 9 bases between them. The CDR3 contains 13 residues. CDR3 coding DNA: TGTGCCAGCATCAAGACAGCTAACTATGGCTACACCTTC. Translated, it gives CASIKTANYGYTF.

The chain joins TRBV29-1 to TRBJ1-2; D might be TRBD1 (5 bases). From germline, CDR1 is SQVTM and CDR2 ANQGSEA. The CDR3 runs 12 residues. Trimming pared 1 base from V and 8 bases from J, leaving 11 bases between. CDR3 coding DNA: TGCAGCGTTGAAGGAGGGAGGGGAGGCTACACCTTC. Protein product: CSVEGGRGGYTF.

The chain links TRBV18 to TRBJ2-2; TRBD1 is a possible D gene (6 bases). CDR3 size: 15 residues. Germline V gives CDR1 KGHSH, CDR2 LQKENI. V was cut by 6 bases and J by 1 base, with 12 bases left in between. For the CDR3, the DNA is TGTGCCAGCTCCCGGGGACACCAGAACACCGGGGAGCTGTTTTTT. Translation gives CASSRGHQNTGELFF.

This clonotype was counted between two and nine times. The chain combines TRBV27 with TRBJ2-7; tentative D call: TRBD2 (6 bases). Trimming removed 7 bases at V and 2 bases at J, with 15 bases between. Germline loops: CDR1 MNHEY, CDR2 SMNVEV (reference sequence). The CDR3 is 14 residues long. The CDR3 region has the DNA TGTGCCAGCAATCCGGGACTCCCCCCCTACGAGCAGTACTTC. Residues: CASNPGLPPYEQYF.

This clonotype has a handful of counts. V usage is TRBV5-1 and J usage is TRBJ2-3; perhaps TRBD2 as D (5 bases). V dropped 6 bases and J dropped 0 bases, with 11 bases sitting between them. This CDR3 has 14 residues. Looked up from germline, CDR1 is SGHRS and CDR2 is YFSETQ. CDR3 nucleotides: TGCGCCAGCATGGAGCGGCCTAGCACAGATACGCAGTATTTT. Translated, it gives CASMERPSTDTQYF.

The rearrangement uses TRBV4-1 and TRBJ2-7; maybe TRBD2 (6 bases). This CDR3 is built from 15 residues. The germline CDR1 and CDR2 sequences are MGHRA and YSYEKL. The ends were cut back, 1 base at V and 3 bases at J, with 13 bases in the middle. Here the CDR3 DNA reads TGCGCCAGCAGCCAAGGGCCGGGAGCGAACTACGAGCAGTACTTC. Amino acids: CASSQGPGANYEQYF.

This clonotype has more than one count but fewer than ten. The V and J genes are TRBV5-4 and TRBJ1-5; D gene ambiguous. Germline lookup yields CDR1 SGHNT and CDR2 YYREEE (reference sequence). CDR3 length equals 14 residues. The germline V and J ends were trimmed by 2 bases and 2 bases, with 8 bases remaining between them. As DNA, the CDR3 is TGTGCCAGCAGCTTCGACGGTGGCAATCAGCCCCAGCATTTT. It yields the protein CASSFDGGNQPQHF.